This TCR beta chain was profiled in a study of OX40 agonist ivuxolimab in advanced cancers. Whole-study results and caveats: Clonal expansion in partial responders at 0.1-3.0 mg/kg ranked among the lowest. Circulating CD4+ and CD8+ T cells showed clonal expansion by week 6 at 0.1 to 3.0 mg/kg. The study did not work out the antigen specificity of the expanded peripheral T cells.

The table came from immunoSEQ multiplex PCR; TCRdb's copy has only in-frame clones and leaves some out. The profile shows 23,000 or so clones, approximately 80% of them singletons. This clone was found a few times. Its antigen is undetermined. Germline V gene lookup returns CDR1 SGHDN and CDR2 FVKESK. This CDR3 is 17 amino acids long. Trimming pared 4 bases from V and 4 bases from J, leaving 19 bases between. The specimen comprised CD4+ or CD8+ T cells sorted from blood, sampled in a trial of the OX40 agonist ivuxolimab. The receptor comes from an adult with an advanced solid tumor such as melanoma, head and neck, liver or kidney cancer. The chain carries TRBV14 and TRBJ2-2; possible D gene TRBD2, 6 bases. Here the CDR3 reads CASSLFGGLAFTGELFF. In DNA, the CDR3 is TGTGCCAGCAGCCTCTTCGGGGGTCTAGCGTTCACCGGGGAGCTGTTTTTT.